This T cell receptor (beta chain) was captured by sequencing in a study of cytomegalovirus exposure and HLA in healthy donors. PCR amplification relied on 60 Vbeta primers (plus 13 Jbeta primers). Assay used: immunoSEQ multiplex PCR; TCRdb lists only in-frame clones, some missing. The table lists some 200,000 clones, around 64% of them singletons. Sequencing was done on a sample of PBMCs. The source of this sequence is a man aged 35 to 55 in good health and CMV-seropositive.

The CDR3 DNA sequence: TGTGCCAGCAGTCTCCAGGGCTCCTATAATTCACCCCTCCACTTT. Residues: CASSLQGSYNSPLHF. The rearrangement joins TRBV27 to TRBJ1-6, with D possibly TRBD1 on 5 matching bases. V was trimmed by 5 bases and J by 0 bases, leaving 8 bases between them. From germline, CDR1 is MNHEY and CDR2 SMNVEV (reference sequence). The CDR3 has 15 amino acids.